The 16 T cell receptor beta chains presented below share a single source sample, sequenced in a study of blood T cell repertoires in COVID-19. Method: immunoSEQ multiplex PCR; TCRdb's copy keeps in-frame clones and lacks some. The sample lists 70,000 to 90,000 clones, more than 75% occurring once. Sequenced input: peripheral blood. These receptors were obtained from a man over 45 with active COVID-19.

This clone showed up just once. This sequence joins TRBV18 and TRBJ2-5, with D possibly matching TRBD2 (6 bases). The V end was cut by 6 bases, the J end by 5 bases, with 16 bases between. Germline V gene lookup returns CDR1 KGHSH and CDR2 LQKENI. The CDR3 runs to 14 residues. This chain's CDR3 is CASSVLAPGETQYF. As DNA, the CDR3 is TGTGCCAGCTCCGTCCTAGCGCCCGGGGAGACCCAGTACTTC.

This clone was observed a single time. V is TRBV7-3 and J is TRBJ2-3; D is unresolved. V gave up 2 bases and J gave up 5 bases, with 8 bases separating them. The germline V gene has CDR1 SGHTA and CDR2 FQGTGA. The CDR3 is 13 residues long. CDR3 coding DNA: TGTGCCAGCAGCTTAGGCGGAAGAGATACGCAGTATTTT. Protein: CASSLGGRDTQYF.

The J gene is TRBJ2-1, the V gene TRBV2; possible D gene TRBD1, 6 bases. This CDR3 spans 16 amino acids. V was shortened by 6 bases and J by 7 bases, with 22 bases between the two germline ends. Germline-derived CDR1 and CDR2 are SNHLY and FYNNEI. The chain's CDR3 is CASSLPGHTFGNEQFF. The CDR3, as DNA: TGTGCCAGCAGCTTGCCGGGACACACCTTTGGGAATGAGCAGTTCTTC.

This chain connects TRBV7-2 to TRBJ1-2; 8 bases line up with TRBD1. The junction had 11 bases not matched to a gene; V was cut back by 7 bases and J by 7 bases. The germline V gene has CDR1 SGHTA and CDR2 FQGNSA. The CDR3 contains 14 residues. Here the CDR3 reads CASTPAQGAFGYTF. The CDR3 nucleotides read TGTGCCAGCACCCCTGCTCAGGGGGCGTTTGGCTACACCTTC.

This clone appeared once. The CDR3: CASSQERTGTGNTIYF. Here the CDR3 DNA reads TGTGCCAGCAGCCAAGAGAGGACAGGGACTGGAAACACCATATATTTT. The chain recombines TRBV4-2 with TRBJ1-3; 8 bases match TRBD1. Germline loops: CDR1 LGHNA, CDR2 YNFKEQ. V was pared by 0 bases and J by 2 bases, with 3 bases of the junction left unmatched. The CDR3 is 16 amino acids.

This chain uses TRBV19 with TRBJ1-2; 7 bases line up with TRBD1. This CDR3 is built from 15 residues. CDR1 and CDR2 (germline): LNHDA, SQIVND (reference sequence). V lost 10 bases to trimming and J lost 2 bases; unmatched junction nucleotides: 13. CDR3 in DNA: TGTGCCACCACCTATGGGACAGCAAAGAACTATGGCTACACCTTC. Protein: CATTYGTAKNYGYTF.

J is TRBJ1-1 and V is TRBV7-9; 7 nucleotides agree with TRBD1. The trim removed 2 bases at V and 1 base at J, leaving 4 bases unmatched. This CDR3 is built from 15 residues. Germline CDR1 is SEHNR and CDR2 is FQNEAQ (reference sequence). The CDR3 DNA sequence: TGTGCCAGCAGCTTACCGGGACAGCGGAACACTGAAGCTTTCTTT. This encodes CASSLPGQRNTEAFF.

The chain combines TRBV6-5 with TRBJ1-1; 10 bases are shared with TRBD1. The J segment lost 0 bases and the V segment lost 4 bases, leaving 5 bases of the junction unmatched. This CDR3 region has 16 residues. Germline assignment: CDR1 MNHEY and CDR2 SVGAGI. The CDR3 coding sequence is TGTGCCAGCAGTTCCGGACAGGGGGGCATGAACACTGAAGCTTTCTTT. Its translation: CASSSGQGGMNTEAFF.

The DNA of the CDR3 is TGTGCCAGCAGCTTGGTCAGGAATGAGCAGTTCTTC. Residues: CASSLVRNEQFF. The rearrangement uses TRBV5-6 and TRBJ2-1; D not resolved. The germline V and J ends were trimmed by 0 bases and 7 bases, with 5 bases remaining between them. This CDR3 has 12 amino acids. Germline V gene lookup returns CDR1 SGHDT and CDR2 YYEEEE.

This rearrangement joins TRBV5-1 to TRBJ2-1, with 8 bases identical to TRBD2. CDR3 length equals 17 residues. Germline trimming cut 4 bases from V and 0 bases from J; bases unmatched to any gene: 9. Per germline, CDR1 SGHRS and CDR2 YFSETQ. CDR3 nucleotide sequence: TGCGCCAGCAGCCTCCGGAGTGCGGGAGGCTCCTACAATGAGCAGTTCTTC. Its translation: CASSLRSAGGSYNEQFF.

The chain couples TRBV5-1 to TRBJ2-6; D unclear. Germline CDR1 reads SGHRS; CDR2 reads YFSETQ. The CDR3 runs 13 residues. Deletions cut 4 bases from V and 4 bases from J, with 6 bases between. CDR3 sequence (DNA): TGCGCCAGCAGCCCCGGGGGGGCCAACGTCCTGACTTTC. Translated, it gives CASSPGGANVLTF. Full variable domain (remainder filled in from reference TRBV5-1 and TRBJ2-6): KAGVTQTPRYLIKTRGQQVTLSCSPISGHRSVSWYQQTPGQGLQFLFEYFSETQRNKGNFPGRFSGRQFSNSRSEMNVSTLELGDSALYLCASSPGGANVLTFGAGSRLTVL.

The gene calls are TRBV7-6 and TRBJ2-7, with 9 positions matching TRBD1. This CDR3 region has 14 residues. The V gene end was trimmed by 3 bases and the J gene end by 4 bases; junction bases not matched to a gene: 4. From germline, CDR1 is SGHVS and CDR2 FNYEAQ. The DNA for the CDR3 is TGTGCCAGCAGCTTCGGACAGGGGTGGTACGAGCAGTACTTC. This encodes CASSFGQGWYEQYF.

J is TRBJ2-4 and V is TRBV3-1 (or the pseudogene TRBV3-2); 12 positions match TRBD2. Per germline, CDR1 LGHDT and CDR2 YNNKEL (reference sequence). With V trimmed by 4 bases and J by 8 bases, 12 bases remained unmatched. The CDR3 has 17 residues. In nucleotides, the CDR3 is TGTGCCAGCAGCCTCCCGACTAGCGGGGGCCAGGTAGACATTCAGTACTTC. Protein sequence: CASSLPTSGGQVDIQYF.

This chain uses TRBV6-2 or TRBV6-3 with TRBJ2-1; TRBD2 agrees at 11 bases. Per the germline V gene, CDR1 is MNHEY and CDR2 is SVGEGT. There are 19 residues in the CDR3. The ends lost 4 bases at V and 0 bases at J; junction bases unmatched: 11. The CDR3 coding sequence is TGTGCCAGCAGTTTGCCGGGACTAGCGGCTCACAGCTCCTACAATGAGCAGTTCTTC. Translating gives CASSLPGLAAHSSYNEQFF.

The chain uses TRBV6-5 and TRBJ1-6, with a possible D match to TRBD1 (5 bases). V gave up 7 bases and J gave up 5 bases, with 15 bases separating them. The CDR3 covers 15 residues. CDR1 is MNHEY, CDR2 SVGAGI, per germline. The CDR3 DNA reads as TGTGCCAGCACTCCGCGGGGGGGTCATAATTCACCCCTCCACTTT. Protein sequence: CASTPRGGHNSPLHF.

The chain employs TRBV3-1 (or the pseudogene TRBV3-2) and TRBJ2-7; no clear D. This CDR3 has 13 amino acids. Trimming cost V 6 bases and J 3 bases, with 12 bases left between them. Germline lookup yields CDR1 LGHDT and CDR2 YNNKEL (reference sequence). CDR3 sequence (DNA): TGTGCCAGCAGTCCCTACAGAGACTACGAGCAGTACTTC. Translation gives CASSPYRDYEQYF.